The T cell receptor beta chain described here comes from a study of CD8 T cells in ankylosing spondylitis. Regarding the study as a whole: Reportedly, significant enrichment of disease-linked clones occurred in matched ankylosing spondylitis synovial fluid. Ankylosing spondylitis blood appeared to carry a characteristic TCR beta motif of roughly eight highly homologous variants.

One entry per CDR3 protein, called by TCRdb with MiXCR from the 5' RACE reads. The data show roughly 370,000 distinct CDR3 sequences, with approximately 20% seen just once and roughly a sixth held by the top ten. The CDR3 extends over 12 amino acids. CDR1 MNHEY and CDR2 SVGEGT come from the germline V gene. The V end lost 3 bases, the J end lost 9 bases, and 12 bases lay between the germline ends. The table lists this clonotype with a few counts. What it binds is not known. The rearrangement joins TRBV6-2 or TRBV6-3 to TRBJ2-7; a possible D gene is TRBD2 (5 bases). The specimen was blood, either unsorted or a sorted T cell fraction (not recorded which). The receptor comes from a male donor with ankylosing spondylitis. The CDR3 sequence: CASSYQEAGQYF. Written as DNA, the CDR3 is TGTGCCAGCAGTTATCAGGAGGCTGGGCAGTACTTC.